A single TCR beta chain is shown here with its context. Its antigen remains unidentified. No clone much larger than this one lies a single base away; base qualities are absent. The CDR3 goes from the cysteine to the phenylalanine over 15 residues. The sequence is cut down to CDR3 DNA, 45 bases in frame from base 1. CDR1 and CDR2, looked up from the germline V gene (reference sequence), are LNHDA and SQIVND. The V end loses 4 bases and the J end loses 7 bases, and a stretch of 14 bases separates them. The time point label corresponds to: about 28 days (+/-7) after the second vaccine dose. AZD1222 recipients given second doses at about 4 weeks or at about 12 weeks were pooled, since spike-specific TCR depth and breadth were not found to differ between the two schedules. The vaccinee samples were drawn from two UK trials, COV001 and COV002, one of which was a single-blind randomized controlled phase 2/3 trial testing AZD1222 (ChAdOx1 nCoV-19) in healthy adults. Trial participant PBMC samples were collected at day 0 and day 28 after the second dose for TCRbeta chain sequencing.

These data belong to a study of T cell responses to AZD1222 COVID-19 vaccine (dated by TCRdb to the early 2020s). A note on the overall study: TCR sequencing was performed for roughly 250 trial participants, of whom around 200 were given two doses of AZD1222 and around 25 were given two doses of MenACWY control vaccine. Trial participants were enrolled by age into subgroups of 18-55, 56-69 and 70-plus years, and around 150, 28 and 57 TCR-sequenced participants, respectively, were included in these subgroups.

Results the study describes overall, beyond this receptor: Conclusions about previously exposed vaccinees are limited, since just a handful of AZD1222 recipients were seropositive for SARS-CoV-2 at baseline. A significant rise in spike-specific TCR breadth and depth was observed after two AZD1222 doses relative to day 0 and relative to MenACWY recipients. Participants were mostly white British and included more females than males, and it was suggested by the authors that clonal diversity may have been underestimated. The vaccine-associated CD4 TCRs covered the entire spike protein, and the dominant responses fell in regions 160-218 and 743-854. In the small 56-69-year group, the increase in depth fell short of significance, most likely because of low power. Because no day 14 peak-response samples were available, the repertoires could be characterized only after the peak T cell response. Reportedly, close to half of the unique spike-specific TCRs recognized epitopes lying outside the regions that are mutated in the B.1.351 and B.1.1.7 variants.

The CDR3 regions of human TCRbeta chains were analyzed by immunosequencing. Under the source paper's analysis protocol: TCRs in the repertoires were matched against a reference library of SARS-CoV-2-specific TCRs that had been generated with the MIRA antigen-specificity platform. Breadth was defined as the fraction of unique TCRs that were SARS-CoV-2-associated, and depth was defined as the fraction of total T cells that were SARS-CoV-2-associated. Using the MIRA data, every spike-specific TCR was mapped to the spike region that the TCR reacted to and assigned to either a CD4 or a CD8 class. Log10-transformed breadth and depth values were compared by one-way ANOVA with Sidak's multiple comparisons tests. TCRdb's version of the immuneACCESS table is confined to in-frame rearrangements and falls short of the full clone set. An unresolved V gene accounts for under half of the shortfall where checked; the remainder is of unknown origin. V, J and clone size are those of that table, while D and trimming were read from the DNA. The sample table shows 100,000 to 120,000 clones, and approximately 94% are seen once. The top ten constitute roughly 3.1% of the sample.

This material consisted of peripheral blood, taken 28 days after the second AZD1222 dose. The clonotype comes from an adult who received the AZD1222 COVID-19 vaccine. The rearrangement joined TRBV19 to TRBJ1-6, and TRBD1 may be the D gene, going by 5 matching bases. The CDR3 here reads CASSRRGPGNSPLHF. The DNA reads as follows: TGTGCCAGTAGTAGACGGGGACCGGGAAATTCACCCCTCCACTTT.